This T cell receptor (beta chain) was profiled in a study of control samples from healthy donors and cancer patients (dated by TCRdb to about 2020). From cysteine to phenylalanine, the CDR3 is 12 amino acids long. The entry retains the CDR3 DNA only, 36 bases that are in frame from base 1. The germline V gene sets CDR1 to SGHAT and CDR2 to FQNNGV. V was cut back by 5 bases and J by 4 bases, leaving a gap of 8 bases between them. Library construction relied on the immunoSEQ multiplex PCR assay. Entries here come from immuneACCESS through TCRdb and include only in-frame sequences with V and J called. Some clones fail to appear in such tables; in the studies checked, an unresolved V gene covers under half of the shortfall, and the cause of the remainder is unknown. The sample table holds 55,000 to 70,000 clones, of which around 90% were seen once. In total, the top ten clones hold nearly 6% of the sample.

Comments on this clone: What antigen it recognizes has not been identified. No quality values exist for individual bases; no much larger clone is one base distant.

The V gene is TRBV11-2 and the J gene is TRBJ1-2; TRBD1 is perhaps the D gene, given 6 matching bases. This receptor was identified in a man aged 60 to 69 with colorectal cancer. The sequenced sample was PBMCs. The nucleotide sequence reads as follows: TGTGCCAGCAGCCTCAGGGGCTATGGCTACACCTTC. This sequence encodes CASSLRGYGYTF. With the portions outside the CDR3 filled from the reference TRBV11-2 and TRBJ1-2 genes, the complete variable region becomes EAGVAQSPRYKIIEKRQSVAFWCNPISGHATLYWYQQILGQGPKLLIQFQNNGVVDDSQLPKDRFSAERLKGVDSTLKIQPAKLEDSAVYLCASSLRGYGYTFGSGTRLTVV.